Included here is one T cell receptor (beta chain) sequence, with context. CDR3 length: 20 residues. The V segment lost 2 bases and the J segment 0 bases; nucleotides outside the gene matches: 13. Germline assignment: CDR1 SGHRS and CDR2 YFSETQ. Here immunoSEQ multiplex PCR was the method, and the copy in TCRdb shows in-frame clones only, minus some. In the table there are about 94,000 clones, approximately 93% of which are singletons. The data were obtained in a study of T cell changes during pregnancy in multiple sclerosis. The sequencing here drew on peripheral blood, taken after pregnancy. This clonotype originated in a female donor with multiple sclerosis, enrolled in a pregnancy study. The V gene is TRBV5-1, the J gene TRBJ2-7, with 14 positions matching TRBD2. CDR3 bases: TGCGCCAGCAGCTTAGGGGGACTAGCGGGGGAAATAAGGAGCTCCTACGAGCAGTACTTC. Translating gives CASSLGGLAGEIRSSYEQYF.